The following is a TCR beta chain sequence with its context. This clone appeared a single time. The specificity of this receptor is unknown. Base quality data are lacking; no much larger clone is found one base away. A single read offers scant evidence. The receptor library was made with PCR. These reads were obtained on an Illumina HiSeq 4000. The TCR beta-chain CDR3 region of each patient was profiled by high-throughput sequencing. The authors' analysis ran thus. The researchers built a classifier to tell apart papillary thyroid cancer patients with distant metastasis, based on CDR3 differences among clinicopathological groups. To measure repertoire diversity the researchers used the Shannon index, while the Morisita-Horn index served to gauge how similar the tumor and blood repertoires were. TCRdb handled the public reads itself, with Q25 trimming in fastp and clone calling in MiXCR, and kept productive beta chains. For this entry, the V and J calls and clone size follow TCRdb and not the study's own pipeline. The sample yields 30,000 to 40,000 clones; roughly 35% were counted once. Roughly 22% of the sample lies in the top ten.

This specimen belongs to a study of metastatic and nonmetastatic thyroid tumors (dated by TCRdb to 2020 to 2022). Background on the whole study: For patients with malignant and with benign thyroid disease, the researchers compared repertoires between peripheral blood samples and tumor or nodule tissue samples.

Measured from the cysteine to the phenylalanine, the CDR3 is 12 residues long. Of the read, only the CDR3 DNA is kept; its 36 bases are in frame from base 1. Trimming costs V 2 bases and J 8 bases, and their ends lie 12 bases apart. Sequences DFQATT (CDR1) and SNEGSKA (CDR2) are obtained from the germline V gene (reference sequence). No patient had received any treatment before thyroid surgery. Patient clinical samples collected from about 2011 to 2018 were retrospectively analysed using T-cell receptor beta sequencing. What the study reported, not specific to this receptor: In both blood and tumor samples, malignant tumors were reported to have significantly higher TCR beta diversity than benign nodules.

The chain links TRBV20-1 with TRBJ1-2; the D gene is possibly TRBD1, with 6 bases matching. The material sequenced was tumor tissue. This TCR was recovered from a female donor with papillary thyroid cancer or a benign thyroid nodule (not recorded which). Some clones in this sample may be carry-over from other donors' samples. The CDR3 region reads CSARKGEEGYTF. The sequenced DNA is TGCAGTGCTAGAAAGGGGGAAGAGGGCTACACCTTC.